Described below is a single T cell receptor (beta chain) sequence and its context. The source of the sample is a study of T cells of healthy individuals. MiXCR was run by TCRdb on the 5' RACE reads, yielding one entry per CDR3 protein. In the table there are tens of thousands of distinct CDR3 sequences, around 15% of which are singletons. This sequence was found in a human donor in good health.

DNA for the CDR3: TGTGCCAGCAGCTCGTGGCAAGCCAAAAACATTCAGTACTTC. Its translation is CASSSWQAKNIQYF. This chain connects TRBV7-9 to TRBJ2-4, with D hard to call. CDR3 length: 14 amino acids. Germline values: CDR1 SEHNR, CDR2 FQNEAQ (reference sequence). Trimming left V 4 bases short and J 0 bases short, with 7 bases between.